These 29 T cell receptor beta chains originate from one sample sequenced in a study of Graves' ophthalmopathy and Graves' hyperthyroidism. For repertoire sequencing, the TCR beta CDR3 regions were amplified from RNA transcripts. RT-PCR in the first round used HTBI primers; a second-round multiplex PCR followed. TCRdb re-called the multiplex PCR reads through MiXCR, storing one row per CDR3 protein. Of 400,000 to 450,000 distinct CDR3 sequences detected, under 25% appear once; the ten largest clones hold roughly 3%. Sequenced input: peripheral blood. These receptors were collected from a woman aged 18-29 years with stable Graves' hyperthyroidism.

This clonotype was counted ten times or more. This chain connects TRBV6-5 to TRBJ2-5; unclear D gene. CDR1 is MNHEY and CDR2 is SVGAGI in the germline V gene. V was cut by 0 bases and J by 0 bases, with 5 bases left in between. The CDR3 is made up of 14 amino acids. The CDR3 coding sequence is TGTGCCAGCAGTTACTCGAAGTACCAAGAGACCCAGTACTTC. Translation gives CASSYSKYQETQYF.

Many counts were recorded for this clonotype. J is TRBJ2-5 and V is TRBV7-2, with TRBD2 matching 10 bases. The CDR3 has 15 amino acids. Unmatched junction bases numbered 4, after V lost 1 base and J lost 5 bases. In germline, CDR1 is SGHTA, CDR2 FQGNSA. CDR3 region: CASSLGLAGGETQYF. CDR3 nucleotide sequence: TGTGCCAGCAGCTTAGGACTAGCGGGCGGGGAGACCCAGTACTTC.

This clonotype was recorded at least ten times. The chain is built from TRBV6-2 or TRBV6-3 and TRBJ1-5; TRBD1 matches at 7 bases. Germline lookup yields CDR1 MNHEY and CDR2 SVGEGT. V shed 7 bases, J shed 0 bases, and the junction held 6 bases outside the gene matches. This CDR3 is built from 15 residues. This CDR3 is CASTAGGYSNQPQHF. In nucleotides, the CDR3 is TGTGCCAGCACCGCAGGGGGATATAGCAATCAGCCCCAGCATTTT.

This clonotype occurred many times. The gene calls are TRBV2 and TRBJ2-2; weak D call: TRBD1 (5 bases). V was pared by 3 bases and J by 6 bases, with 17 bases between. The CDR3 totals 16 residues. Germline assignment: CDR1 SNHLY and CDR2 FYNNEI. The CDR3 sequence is CASSDRGAEISGELFF. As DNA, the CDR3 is TGTGCCAGCAGTGATAGGGGCGCGGAGATTTCCGGGGAGCTGTTTTTT.

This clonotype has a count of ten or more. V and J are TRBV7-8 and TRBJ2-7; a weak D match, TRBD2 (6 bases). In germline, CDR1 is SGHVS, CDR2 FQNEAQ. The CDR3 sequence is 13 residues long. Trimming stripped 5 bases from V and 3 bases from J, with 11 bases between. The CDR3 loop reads CASSARDRYEQYF. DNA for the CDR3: TGTGCCAGCAGCGCGCGGGACCGCTACGAGCAGTACTTC.

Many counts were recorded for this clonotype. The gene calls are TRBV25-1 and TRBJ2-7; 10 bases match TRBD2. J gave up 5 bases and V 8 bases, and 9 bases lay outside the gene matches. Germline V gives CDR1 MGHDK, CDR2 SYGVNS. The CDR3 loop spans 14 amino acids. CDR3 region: CASQPGLAGDEQYF. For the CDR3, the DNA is TGTGCCAGCCAACCGGGGCTAGCGGGAGACGAGCAGTACTTC.

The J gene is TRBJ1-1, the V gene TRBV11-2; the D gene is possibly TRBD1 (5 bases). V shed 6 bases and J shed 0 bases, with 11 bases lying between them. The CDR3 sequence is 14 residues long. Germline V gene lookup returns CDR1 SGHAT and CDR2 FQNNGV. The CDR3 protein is CASSRNRLNTEAFF. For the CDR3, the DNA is TGTGCCAGCAGTAGAAACAGGCTGAACACTGAAGCTTTCTTT.

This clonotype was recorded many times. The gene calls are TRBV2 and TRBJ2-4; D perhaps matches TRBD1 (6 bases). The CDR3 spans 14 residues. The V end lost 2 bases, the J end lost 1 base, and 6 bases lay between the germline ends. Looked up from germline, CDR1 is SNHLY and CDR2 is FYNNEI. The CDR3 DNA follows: TGTGCCAGCAGTGAAAGGGGGGCCAAAAACATTCAGTACTTC. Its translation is CASSERGAKNIQYF.

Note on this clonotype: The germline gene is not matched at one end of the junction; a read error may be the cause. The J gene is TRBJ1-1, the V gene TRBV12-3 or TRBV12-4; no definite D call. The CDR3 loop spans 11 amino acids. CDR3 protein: CASSTVTEAFF. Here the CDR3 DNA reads TGTGCCAGCAGTACGGTCACTGAGGCTTTCTTT.

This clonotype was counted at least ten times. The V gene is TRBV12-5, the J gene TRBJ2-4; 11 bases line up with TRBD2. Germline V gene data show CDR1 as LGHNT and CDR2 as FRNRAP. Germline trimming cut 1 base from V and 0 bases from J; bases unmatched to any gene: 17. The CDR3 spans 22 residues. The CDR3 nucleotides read TGTGCTAGTGGTTTGGCCAAACTACTAGCGGGAGAGCGAACCCTAGCCAAAAACATTCAGTACTTC. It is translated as CASGLAKLLAGERTLAKNIQYF.

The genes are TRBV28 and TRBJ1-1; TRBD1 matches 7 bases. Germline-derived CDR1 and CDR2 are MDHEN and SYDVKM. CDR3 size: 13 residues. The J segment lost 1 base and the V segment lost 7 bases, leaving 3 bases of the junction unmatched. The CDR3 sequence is CASIQGGNTEAFF. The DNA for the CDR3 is TGTGCCAGCATTCAGGGGGGGAACACTGAAGCTTTCTTT.

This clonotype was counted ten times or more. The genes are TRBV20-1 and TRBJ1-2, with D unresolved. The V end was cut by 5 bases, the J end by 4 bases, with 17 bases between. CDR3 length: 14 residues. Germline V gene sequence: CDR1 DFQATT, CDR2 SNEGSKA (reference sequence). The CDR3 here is CSAAGQAPRYGYTF. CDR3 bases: TGCAGTGCTGCCGGTCAGGCCCCCCGCTATGGCTACACCTTC.

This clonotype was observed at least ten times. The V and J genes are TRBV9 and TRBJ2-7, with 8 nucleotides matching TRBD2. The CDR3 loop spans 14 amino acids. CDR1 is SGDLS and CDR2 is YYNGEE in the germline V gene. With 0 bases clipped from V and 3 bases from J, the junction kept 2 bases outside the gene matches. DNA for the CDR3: TGTGCCAGCAGCGTAGCGGGAGGGGACTACGAGCAGTACTTC. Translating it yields CASSVAGGDYEQYF.

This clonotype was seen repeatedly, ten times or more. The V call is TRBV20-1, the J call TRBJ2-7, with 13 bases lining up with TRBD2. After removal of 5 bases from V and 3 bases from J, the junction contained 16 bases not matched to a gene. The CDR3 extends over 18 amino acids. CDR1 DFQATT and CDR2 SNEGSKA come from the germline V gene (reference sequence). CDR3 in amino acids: CSAEPGLAGPGLFYEQYF. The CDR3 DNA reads TGCAGTGCTGAACCGGGACTAGCGGGACCCGGACTCTTCTACGAGCAGTACTTC.

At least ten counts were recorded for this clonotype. The DNA for the CDR3 is TGTGCCACCAGCAGGGAAATGAACACTGAAGCTTTCTTT. Its protein is CATSREMNTEAFF. The rearrangement joins TRBV15 to TRBJ1-1; D is unresolved. CDR3 size: 13 residues. Germline V gives CDR1 LNHNV, CDR2 YYDKDF (reference sequence). Deletions cut 3 bases from V and 0 bases from J, with 5 bases between.

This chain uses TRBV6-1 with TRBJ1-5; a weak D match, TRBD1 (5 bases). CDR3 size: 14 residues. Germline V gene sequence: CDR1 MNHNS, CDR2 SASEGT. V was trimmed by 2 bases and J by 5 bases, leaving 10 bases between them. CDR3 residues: CASSETRGYQPQHF. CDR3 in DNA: TGTGCCAGCAGTGAAACAAGGGGTTATCAGCCCCAGCATTTT.

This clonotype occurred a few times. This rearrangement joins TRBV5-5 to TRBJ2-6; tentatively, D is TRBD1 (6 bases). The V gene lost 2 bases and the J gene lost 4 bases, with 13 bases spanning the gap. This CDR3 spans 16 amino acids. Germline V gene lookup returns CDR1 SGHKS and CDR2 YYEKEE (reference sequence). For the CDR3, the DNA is TGTGCCAGCAGCTTCCATACAGGGCCCGGGGCCAACGTCCTGACTTTC. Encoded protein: CASSFHTGPGANVLTF.

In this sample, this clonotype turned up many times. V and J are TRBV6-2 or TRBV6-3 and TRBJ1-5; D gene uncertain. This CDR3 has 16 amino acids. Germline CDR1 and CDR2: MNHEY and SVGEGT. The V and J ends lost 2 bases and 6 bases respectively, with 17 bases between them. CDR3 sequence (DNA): TGTGCCAGCAGTTACCCCAAGACAAGAAGCGTTCAGCCCCAGCATTTT. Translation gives CASSYPKTRSVQPQHF.

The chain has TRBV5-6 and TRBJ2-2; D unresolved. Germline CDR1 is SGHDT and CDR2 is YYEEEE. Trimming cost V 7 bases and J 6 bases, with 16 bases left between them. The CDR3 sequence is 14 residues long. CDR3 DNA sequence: TGTGCCAGCCGCCGTTGGGGTGATTCCGGGGAGCTGTTTTTT. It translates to CASRRWGDSGELFF.

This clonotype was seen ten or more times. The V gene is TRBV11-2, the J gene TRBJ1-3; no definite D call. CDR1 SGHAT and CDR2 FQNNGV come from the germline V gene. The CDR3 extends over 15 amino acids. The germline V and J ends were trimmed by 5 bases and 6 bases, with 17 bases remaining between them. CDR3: CASSRLRGRLNTIYF. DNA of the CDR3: TGTGCCAGCAGCCGTTTGAGAGGTCGGCTAAACACCATATATTTT.

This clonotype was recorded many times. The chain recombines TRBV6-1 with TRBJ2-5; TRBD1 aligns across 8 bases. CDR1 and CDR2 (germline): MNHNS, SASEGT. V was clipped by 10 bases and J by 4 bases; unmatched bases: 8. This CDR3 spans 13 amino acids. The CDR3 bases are TGTGCCATCCGGACAGGGTTAAGAGAGACCCAGTACTTC. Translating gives CAIRTGLRETQYF.

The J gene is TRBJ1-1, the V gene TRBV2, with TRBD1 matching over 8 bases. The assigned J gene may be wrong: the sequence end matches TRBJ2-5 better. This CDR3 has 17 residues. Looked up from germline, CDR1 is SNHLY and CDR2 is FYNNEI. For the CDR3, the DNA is TGTGCCAGCATACCCCTCGGGGGCAGGGGGCGGTTGGAGACCCAGTACTTC. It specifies CASIPLGGRGRLETQYF.

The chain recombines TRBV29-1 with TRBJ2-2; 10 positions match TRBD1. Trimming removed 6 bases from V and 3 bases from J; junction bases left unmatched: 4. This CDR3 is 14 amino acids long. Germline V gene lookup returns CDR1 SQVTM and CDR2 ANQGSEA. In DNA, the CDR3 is TGCAGCGTCGGGACAGGGGCACACACCGGGGAGCTGTTTTTT. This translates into CSVGTGAHTGELFF.

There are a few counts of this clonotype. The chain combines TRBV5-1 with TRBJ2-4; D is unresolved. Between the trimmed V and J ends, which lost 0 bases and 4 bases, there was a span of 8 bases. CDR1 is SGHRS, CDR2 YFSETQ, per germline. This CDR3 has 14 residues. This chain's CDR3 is CASSLGVGKNIQYF. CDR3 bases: TGCGCCAGCAGCTTGGGGGTCGGGAAAAACATTCAGTACTTC. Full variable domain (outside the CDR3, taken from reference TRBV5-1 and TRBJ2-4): KAGVTQTPRYLIKTRGQQVTLSCSPISGHRSVSWYQQTPGQGLQFLFEYFSETQRNKGNFPGRFSGRQFSNSRSEMNVSTLELGDSALYLCASSLGVGKNIQYFGAGTRLSVL.

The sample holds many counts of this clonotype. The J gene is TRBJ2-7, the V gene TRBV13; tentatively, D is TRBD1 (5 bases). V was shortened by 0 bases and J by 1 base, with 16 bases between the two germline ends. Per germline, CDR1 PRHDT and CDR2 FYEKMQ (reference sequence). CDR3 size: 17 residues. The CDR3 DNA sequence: TGTGCCAGCAGCTTAGGCCTAAGTCAGGGCCTTTCCTACGAGCAGTACTTC. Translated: CASSLGLSQGLSYEQYF. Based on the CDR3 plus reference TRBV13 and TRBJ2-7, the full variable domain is AAGVIQSPRHLIKEKRETATLKCYPIPRHDTVYWYQQGPGQDPQFLISFYEKMQSDKGSIPDRFSAQQFSDYHSELNMSSLELGDSALYFCASSLGLSQGLSYEQYFGPGTRLTVT.

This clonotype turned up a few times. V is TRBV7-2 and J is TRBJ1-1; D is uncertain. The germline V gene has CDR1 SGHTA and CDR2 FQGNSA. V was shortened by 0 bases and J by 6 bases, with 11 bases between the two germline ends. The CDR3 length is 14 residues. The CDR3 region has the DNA TGTGCCAGCAGCTTAGCGGGTCGGGTTGCTGAAGCTTTCTTT. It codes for CASSLAGRVAEAFF.

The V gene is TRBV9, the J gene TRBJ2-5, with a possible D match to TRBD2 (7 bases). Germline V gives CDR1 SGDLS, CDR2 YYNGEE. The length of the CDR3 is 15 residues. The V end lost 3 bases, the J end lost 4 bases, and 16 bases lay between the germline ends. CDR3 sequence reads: CASSGMAGARETQYF. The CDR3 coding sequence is TGTGCCAGCAGCGGAATGGCGGGGGCGAGAGAGACCCAGTACTTC.

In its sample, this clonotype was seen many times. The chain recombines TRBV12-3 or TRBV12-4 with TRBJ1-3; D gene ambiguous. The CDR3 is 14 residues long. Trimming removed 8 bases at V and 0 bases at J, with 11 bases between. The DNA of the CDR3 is TGTGCCAGCCTCCGCACTGGCTCTGGAAACACCATATATTTT. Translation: CASLRTGSGNTIYF.

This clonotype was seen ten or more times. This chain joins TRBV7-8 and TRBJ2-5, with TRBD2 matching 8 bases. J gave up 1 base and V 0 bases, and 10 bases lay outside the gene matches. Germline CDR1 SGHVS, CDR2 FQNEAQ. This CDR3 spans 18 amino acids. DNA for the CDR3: TGTGCCAGCAGCTTAGCGCCGGGGCTAGCGGGCCTCCAAGAGACCCAGTACTTC. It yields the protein CASSLAPGLAGLQETQYF.